Following are 24 T cell receptor beta chains from one sample sequenced in a study of OX40 agonist ivuxolimab in advanced cancers. The method was the immunoSEQ multiplex PCR assay. TCRdb's version of the immuneACCESS table is confined to in-frame rearrangements and falls short of the full clone set. An unresolved V gene accounts for under half of the shortfall where checked; the remainder is of unknown origin. Counted in this sample were more than 50,000 clones; around 84% of them appeared once. The top ten hold approximately 4.4% of the sample. Specimen: CD4+ or CD8+ T cells sorted from blood, collected in a trial of the OX40 agonist ivuxolimab. These receptors came from an adult with an advanced solid tumor such as melanoma, head and neck, liver or kidney cancer.

The chain couples TRBV9 to TRBJ2-7, with 8 bases fitting TRBD2. Germline values: CDR1 SGDLS, CDR2 YYNGEE. J gave up 3 bases and V 2 bases, and 7 bases lay outside the gene matches. There are 15 residues in the CDR3. CDR3 loop: CASSVGGGSIYEQYF. DNA for the CDR3: TGTGCCAGCAGCGTCGGCGGGGGGTCGATCTACGAGCAGTACTTC.

This sequence joins TRBV5-6 and TRBJ1-3; D might be TRBD1 (6 bases). The length of the CDR3 is 15 residues. The V gene lost 3 bases and the J gene lost 0 bases, with 10 bases spanning the gap. Looked up from germline, CDR1 is SGHDT and CDR2 is YYEEEE. In nucleotides, the CDR3 is TGTGCCAGCAGCTGGGGGCTGAGCTCTGGAAACACCATATATTTT. It yields the protein CASSWGLSSGNTIYF.

The chain has TRBV6-5 and TRBJ1-6, with D tentatively TRBD1 (5 bases). Deletions cut 0 bases from V and 9 bases from J, with 9 bases between. The CDR3 is 14 amino acids. Germline values: CDR1 MNHEY, CDR2 SVGAGI. CDR3 residues: CASSYSTGGSPLHF. The DNA of the CDR3 is TGTGCCAGCAGTTACTCTACAGGAGGTTCACCCCTCCACTTT.

The CDR3 spells CASSLGLTGLNEQFF. The CDR3 nucleotides are TGTGCCAGCAGCTTAGGTCTAACAGGACTCAATGAGCAGTTCTTC. The chain joins TRBV11-3 to TRBJ2-1; D might be TRBD1 or TRBD2, each matching 5 bases. V dropped 1 base and J dropped 6 bases, with 13 bases sitting between them. Germline CDR1 reads SGHNT; CDR2 reads YENEEA. CDR3 length: 15 residues.

J is TRBJ2-7 and V is TRBV15; TRBD1 is a possible D gene (5 bases). Germline CDR1 and CDR2: LNHNV and YYDKDF (reference sequence). CDR3 length equals 16 residues. Trimming left V 5 bases short and J 1 base short, with 18 bases between. CDR3 sequence: CATSGQGPTGSYEQYF. For the CDR3, the DNA is TGTGCCACCAGCGGGCAGGGCCCTACCGGTTCCTACGAGCAGTACTTC.

The chain combines TRBV28 with TRBJ1-4; TRBD1 agrees at 8 bases. Per germline, CDR1 MDHEN and CDR2 SYDVKM. The CDR3 runs 14 residues. Trimming cost V 6 bases and J 6 bases; bases outside gene matches: 6. Here the CDR3 DNA reads TGTGCCAGCAGCCAACAGGGGGACGATGAAAAACTGTTTTTT. This sequence encodes CASSQQGDDEKLFF.

The V call is TRBV11-2, the J call TRBJ2-1; 7 positions agree with TRBD1. Germline V gene lookup returns CDR1 SGHAT and CDR2 FQNNGV. This CDR3 has 16 residues. J lost 4 bases, V lost 2 bases, and 8 bases had no gene match. The CDR3 reads CASSLSGQTGYNEQFF. The CDR3 region has the DNA TGTGCCAGCAGCTTATCGGGCCAGACAGGGTACAATGAGCAGTTCTTC.

This sequence joins TRBV4-2 and TRBJ2-1; 8 nucleotides line up with TRBD2. The CDR3 has 16 amino acids. V gave up 0 bases and J gave up 7 bases; unmatched junction bases: 8. Germline CDR1 LGHNA, CDR2 YNFKEQ. This CDR3 is CASSQDLQRGRNEQFF. The CDR3 DNA follows: TGTGCCAGCAGCCAAGATCTACAGCGGGGGAGGAATGAGCAGTTCTTC.

The genes are TRBV18 and TRBJ1-1; weak D call: TRBD1 (5 bases). The germline V gene encodes CDR1 KGHSH and CDR2 LQKENI. V was shortened by 2 bases and J by 6 bases, with 19 bases between the two germline ends. The CDR3 runs 16 residues. Here the CDR3 DNA reads TGTGCCAGCTCACCAGGAGTTGGGGGAAGGGCGGCTGAAGCTTTCTTT. Translation gives CASSPGVGGRAAEAFF.

This clone was detected a few times. This rearrangement joins TRBV7-6 to TRBJ2-5; 11 bases are shared with TRBD1. There are 16 residues in the CDR3. Germline CDR1 reads SGHVS; CDR2 reads FNYEAQ. The trim removed 5 bases at V and 4 bases at J, leaving 9 bases unmatched. This chain's CDR3 is CASSTIADRGRETQYF. The DNA for the CDR3 is TGTGCCAGCAGCACAATCGCGGACAGGGGGCGAGAGACCCAGTACTTC.

The rearrangement joins TRBV9 to TRBJ2-7, with D possibly TRBD1 on 5 matching bases. Between the trimmed V and J ends, which lost 4 bases and 0 bases, there was a span of 11 bases. The CDR3 is 14 residues long. Germline CDR1 SGDLS, CDR2 YYNGEE. CDR3 region: CASSPWGHSYEQYF. CDR3 in DNA: TGTGCCAGCAGCCCCTGGGGCCACTCCTACGAGCAGTACTTC.

The rearrangement joins TRBV18 to TRBJ2-7, with TRBD2 matching 8 bases. In germline, CDR1 is KGHSH, CDR2 LQKENI. CDR3 length: 16 amino acids. The ends lost 4 bases at V and 1 base at J; junction bases unmatched: 9. The CDR3 DNA reads as TGTGCCAGCTCACGGGGTAGCGGGGAAGGGTCCTACGAGCAGTACTTC. Encoded protein: CASSRGSGEGSYEQYF.

V and J are TRBV7-2 and TRBJ2-3; 13 bases fit TRBD2. Trimming took 4 bases from V and 3 from J; bases not matched to a gene: 4. CDR3 length equals 16 residues. From germline, CDR1 is SGHTA and CDR2 FQGNSA. CDR3 coding DNA: TGTGCCAGCAGCTCCAGACTAGCGGGGGGAACAGATACGCAGTATTTT. Amino acid sequence: CASSSRLAGGTDTQYF.

The chain combines TRBV6-1 with TRBJ2-7; TRBD2 matches at 7 bases. Germline values: CDR1 MNHNS, CDR2 SASEGT. CDR3 length equals 14 residues. J was trimmed by 1 base and V by 8 bases; bases with no gene match: 8. CDR3 region: CASVIRGGSYEQYF. Written as DNA, the CDR3 is TGTGCCAGCGTAATTCGCGGGGGTTCCTACGAGCAGTACTTC.

The rearrangement joins TRBV11-2 to TRBJ2-2; 7 nucleotides match TRBD2. The CDR3 loop spans 13 amino acids. The trim removed 5 bases at V and 6 bases at J, leaving 3 bases unmatched. In germline, CDR1 is SGHAT, CDR2 FQNNGV. The CDR3 reads CASSLGRSGELFF. The CDR3 DNA reads TGTGCCAGCAGCCTCGGGAGGTCCGGGGAGCTGTTTTTT.

The chain combines TRBV19 with TRBJ1-1, with 7 nucleotides matching TRBD1. CDR3 length: 13 amino acids. With 4 bases clipped from V and 8 bases from J, the junction kept 7 bases outside the gene matches. Germline loops: CDR1 LNHDA, CDR2 SQIVND (reference sequence). Here the CDR3 DNA reads TGTGCCAGTAGTACCCCGGGGACAGCCGAAGCTTTCTTT. This codes for CASSTPGTAEAFF.

This clone was recorded only once. The chain links TRBV28 to TRBJ2-1, with D perhaps TRBD1 (6 bases). The CDR3 has 14 residues. Trimming took 7 bases from V and 7 from J, leaving 17 bases between them. CDR1 is MDHEN and CDR2 is SYDVKM in the germline V gene. The CDR3 is CASTVTGTSNEQFF. Written as DNA, the CDR3 is TGTGCCAGCACCGTAACAGGGACATCTAATGAGCAGTTCTTC.

V usage is TRBV9 and J usage is TRBJ1-5, with 8 nucleotides matching TRBD1. Germline V gene sequence: CDR1 SGDLS, CDR2 YYNGEE. The CDR3 totals 14 residues. Trimming removed 3 bases from V and 6 bases from J; junction bases left unmatched: 5. The CDR3 loop is CASSGGQGGQPQHF. The DNA of the CDR3 is TGTGCCAGCAGCGGCGGACAGGGAGGTCAGCCCCAGCATTTT.

The chain couples TRBV10-1 to TRBJ2-1; D ambiguous. CDR1 is WNHNN, CDR2 SYGVQD, per germline (reference sequence). Deletions cut 3 bases from V and 9 bases from J, with 9 bases between. The length of the CDR3 is 12 residues. DNA of the CDR3: TGCGCCAGCAGTGACCAAAGGACTGAGCAGTTCTTC. Amino acids: CASSDQRTEQFF.

This chain's CDR3 is CASSPRVGGATDTQYF. CDR3 DNA sequence: TGTGCCAGCAGCCCCCGGGTGGGGGGGGCCACAGATACGCAGTATTTT. The chain employs TRBV9 and TRBJ2-3, with a possible D match to TRBD2 (7 bases). CDR3 length: 16 residues. The germline V and J ends were trimmed by 4 bases and 2 bases, with 17 bases remaining between them. The germline gives CDR1 SGDLS, CDR2 YYNGEE.

CDR3 bases: TGTGCCAGCAGCTTATTCTCAGAGAACACCGGGGAGCTGTTTTTT. Translation gives CASSLFSENTGELFF. The chain uses TRBV7-9 and TRBJ2-2, with unresolved D. V shed 2 bases and J shed 1 base, with 8 bases lying between them. Per the germline V gene, CDR1 is SEHNR and CDR2 is FQNEAQ (reference sequence). This CDR3 spans 15 amino acids.

The chain combines TRBV5-6 with TRBJ2-7; D is possibly TRBD2 (5 bases). Per the germline V gene, CDR1 is SGHDT and CDR2 is YYEEEE. The CDR3 spans 13 residues. The germline V and J ends were trimmed by 4 bases and 7 bases, with 15 bases remaining between them. The CDR3 DNA is TGTGCCAGCAGCATCGACCGACGGGGTGAGCAGTACTTC. As protein: CASSIDRRGEQYF.

The V gene is TRBV2, the J gene TRBJ1-4; D unclear. The germline CDR1 and CDR2 sequences are SNHLY and FYNNEI. Deletions cut 7 bases from V and 5 bases from J, with 14 bases between. The CDR3 runs 14 residues. In nucleotides, the CDR3 is TGTGCCAGCATGCCCGGGCCCGAAAATGAAAAACTGTTTTTT. Its protein is CASMPGPENEKLFF.

The chain joins TRBV7-5 to TRBJ1-4. TRBV7-5 is flagged as a pseudogene. The CDR3 totals 12 residues. CDR3 sequence reads: CASSFPDVELFF. The DNA for the CDR3 is TGTGCCAGCAGCTTTCCGGACGTGGAACTGTTTTTT.